This TCR beta chain is drawn from a study of beta chain features in type 1 diabetes. Study outcomes and limitations: The question left open here concerned HLA type influencing TCRB rearrangement. All four CD4+ subsets from Type 1 diabetes patients carried moderately but significantly shorter TCRB CDR3s. Over-representation of high TCR-expressing cells was a possible consequence of cDNA sequencing.

cDNA synthesis used the whole RNA isolate, giving expressed TCRB sequences. Profiling relied on immunoSEQ multiplex PCR, and the TCRdb table lists in-frame clones only, not all of them. The repertoire has around 140,000 clones, 7% to 10% of them found once; the top ten carry about 0.7%. V was pared by 4 bases and J by 12 bases, with 16 bases between. This CDR3 contains 12 residues. CDR1 and CDR2 from the germline V gene are SGHDT and YYEEEE. A few counts support this clone. What it binds is not known. The clonotype was recovered from a man younger than 45 with type 1 diabetes. The V gene is TRBV5-6, the J gene TRBJ1-1; D is undetermined. The sequenced sample was central memory CD4+ T cells from blood. The CDR3 DNA sequence: TGTGCCAGCAGCGATGGACCGGGAAGGTCTTTCTTT. Amino acid sequence: CASSDGPGRSFF.